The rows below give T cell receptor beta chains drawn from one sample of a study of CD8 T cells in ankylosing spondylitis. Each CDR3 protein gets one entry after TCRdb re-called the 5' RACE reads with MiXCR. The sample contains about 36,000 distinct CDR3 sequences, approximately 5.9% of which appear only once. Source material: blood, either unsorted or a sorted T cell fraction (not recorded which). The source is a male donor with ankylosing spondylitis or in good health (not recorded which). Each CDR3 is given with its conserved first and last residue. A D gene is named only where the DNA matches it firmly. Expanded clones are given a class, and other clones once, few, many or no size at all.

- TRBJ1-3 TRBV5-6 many CASSFTGRTGNTIYF TGTGCCAGCAGCTTTACCGGGAGAACTGGAAACACCATATATTTT
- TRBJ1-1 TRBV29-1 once CSVEDAGITEAFF TGCAGCGTTGAAGATGCAGGGATCACTGAAGCTTTCTTT
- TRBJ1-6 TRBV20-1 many CSARPHRENSPLHF TGCAGTGCCAGACCCCACAGGGAGAATTCACCCCTCCACTTT
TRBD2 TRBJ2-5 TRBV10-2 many CASSDPAGVQTQYF TGCGCCAGCAGTGACCCAGCGGGAGTGCAGACCCAGTACTTC
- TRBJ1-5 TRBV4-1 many CASSLYHRVASNQPQHF TGCGCCAGCAGCCTATATCATAGGGTTGCGAGCAATCAGCCCCAGCATTTT
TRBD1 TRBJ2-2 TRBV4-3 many CASSQDVVTGATGELFF TGCGCCAGCAGCCAAGATGTGGTTACAGGGGCTACCGGGGAGCTGTTTTTT
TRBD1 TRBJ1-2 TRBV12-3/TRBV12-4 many CASSSHRGLWVPGYTF TGTGCCAGCAGTTCGCACAGGGGGCTTTGGGTCCCTGGCTACACCTTC
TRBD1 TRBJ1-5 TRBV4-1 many CASSHLQGVNQPQHF TGCGCCAGCAGCCACCTACAGGGGGTGAATCAGCCCCAGCATTTT
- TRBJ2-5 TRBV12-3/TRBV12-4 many CASTLTEDRGTQYF TGTGCCAGCACCCTGACAGAGGACAGAGGGACCCAGTACTTC
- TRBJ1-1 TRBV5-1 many CASSLEFQGAEAFF TGCGCCAGCAGCCTGGAATTCCAAGGGGCTGAAGCTTTCTTT
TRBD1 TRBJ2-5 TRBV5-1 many CASSSEDRGVRETQYF TGCGCCAGCAGCTCCGAGGACAGGGGAGTTCGGGAGACCCAGTACTTC
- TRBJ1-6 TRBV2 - CASSGDYNSPLHF TGTGCCAGCAGTGGGGACTATAATTCACCCCTCCACTTT
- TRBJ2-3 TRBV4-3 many CASSQSALIGTDTQYF TGCGCCAGCAGCCAAAGCGCGCTCATCGGGACAGATACGCAGTATTTT
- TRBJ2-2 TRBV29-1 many CSVAVLDTGELFF TGCAGCGTTGCAGTCCTGGACACCGGGGAGCTGTTTTTT
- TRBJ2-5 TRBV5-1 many CASSPGRGGGPETQYF TGCGCCAGCAGCCCCGGAAGAGGCGGGGGCCCAGAGACCCAGTACTTC
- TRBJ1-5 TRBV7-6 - CASSLGQSFDQPQHF TGTGCCAGCAGCTTAGGGCAGAGTTTCGATCAGCCCCAGCATTTT
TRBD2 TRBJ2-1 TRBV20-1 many CSAPTSGITYNEQFF TGCAGTGCCCCAACTAGCGGGATTACCTACAATGAGCAGTTCTTC
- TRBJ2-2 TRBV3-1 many CASSPWAGELFF TGTGCCAGCAGCCCCTGGGCCGGGGAGCTGTTTTTT
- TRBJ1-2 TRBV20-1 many CSARDTRRTVYGYTF TGCAGTGCTAGGGATACCCGTAGAACAGTCTATGGCTACACCTTC
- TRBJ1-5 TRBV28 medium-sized CASSLRTGYSNQPQHF TGTGCCAGCAGTTTAAGAACAGGTTATAGCAATCAGCCCCAGCATTTT
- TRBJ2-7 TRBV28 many CASSPADPQGEQYF TGTGCCAGCAGCCCTGCTGACCCCCAAGGGGAGCAGTACTTC
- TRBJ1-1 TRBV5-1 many CASSFEMNTEAFF TGCGCCAGCAGCTTCGAAATGAACACTGAAGCTTTCTTT
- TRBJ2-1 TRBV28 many CASSLAWGMVRSYNEQFF TGTGCCAGCAGTTTGGCCTGGGGGATGGTCCGCTCCTACAATGAGCAGTTCTTC
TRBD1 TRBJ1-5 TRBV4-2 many CASSQDPVGQGAQPQHF TGTGCCAGCAGCCAAGATCCCGTCGGACAGGGCGCTCAGCCCCAGCATTTT
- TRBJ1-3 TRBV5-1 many CASREWNSGNTIYF TGCGCCAGCAGAGAATGGAACTCTGGAAACACCATATATTTT
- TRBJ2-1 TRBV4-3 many CASSLAGTFSYNEQFF TGCGCCAGCAGCCTGGCCGGGACTTTCTCCTACAATGAGCAGTTCTTC
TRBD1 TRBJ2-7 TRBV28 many CASSSPGQVYEQYF TGTGCCAGCAGTTCTCCGGGACAGGTCTACGAGCAGTACTTC
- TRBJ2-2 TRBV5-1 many CASTDRLTGELFF TGCGCCAGTACCGACAGACTCACCGGGGAGCTGTTTTTT
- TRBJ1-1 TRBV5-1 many CASSLSIDGLEAFF TGCGCCAGCAGCTTGAGTATTGACGGCCTGGAAGCTTTCTTT
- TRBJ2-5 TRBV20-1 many CSGRETQYF TGCAGTGGTCGGGAGACCCAGTACTTC
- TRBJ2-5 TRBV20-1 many CSANREETQYF TGCAGTGCTAATAGGGAGGAGACCCAGTACTTC
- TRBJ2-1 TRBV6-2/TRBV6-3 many CASSYGPPGANEQFF TGTGCCAGCAGTTACGGGCCCCCCGGCGCGAATGAGCAGTTCTTC
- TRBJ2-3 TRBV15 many CATSPRQQSDTQYF TGTGCCACCAGCCCACGTCAACAGTCAGATACGCAGTATTTT
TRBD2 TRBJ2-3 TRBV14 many CASSQAVTSGLLSTDTQYF TGTGCCAGCAGCCAAGCGGTAACTAGCGGGCTCCTTAGCACAGATACGCAGTATTTT
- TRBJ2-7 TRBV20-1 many CSYRKATYEQYF TGCAGTTACCGAAAGGCCACCTACGAGCAGTACTTC
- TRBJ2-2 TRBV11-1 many CASSPTIQGAGVVTGELFF TGTGCCAGCAGCCCTACAATACAGGGAGCTGGCGTGGTGACCGGGGAGCTGTTTTTT
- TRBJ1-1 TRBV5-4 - CASSLDRGAPFRTFF TGTGCCAGCAGCTTGGATCGGGGGGCGCCCTTCAGGACTTTCTTT
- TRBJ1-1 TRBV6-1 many CASTMDLGGAEAFF TGTGCCAGCACCATGGACCTCGGAGGGGCTGAAGCTTTCTTT
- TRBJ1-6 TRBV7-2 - CASSLGRNSPLHF TGTGCCAGCAGCTTAGGTAGGAATTCACCCCTCCACTTT
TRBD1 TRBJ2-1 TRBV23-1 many CASSQTTGTGNNEQFF TGCGCCAGCAGTCAAACCACCGGGACAGGGAACAATGAGCAGTTCTTC
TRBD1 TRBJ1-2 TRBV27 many CASRTSGTGDYGYTF TGTGCCAGCAGAACCTCCGGGACAGGGGACTATGGCTACACCTTC
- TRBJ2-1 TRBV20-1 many CSARELVPNEQFF TGCAGTGCTAGAGAACTAGTGCCGAATGAGCAGTTCTTC
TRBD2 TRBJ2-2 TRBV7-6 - CASSLAGGIRPGNGELFF TGTGCCAGCAGCTTAGCCGGGGGGATCAGGCCCGGGAACGGGGAGCTGTTTTTT
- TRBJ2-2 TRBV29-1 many CSVRPENTGELFF TGCAGCGTTCGCCCAGAGAACACCGGGGAGCTGTTTTTT
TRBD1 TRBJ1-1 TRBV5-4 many CASSEGPRGVTFF TGTGCCAGCAGCGAGGGTCCCAGGGGGGTGACTTTCTTT
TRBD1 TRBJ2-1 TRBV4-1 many CASSRGQGHNEQFF TGCGCCAGCAGCCGGGGACAGGGACACAATGAGCAGTTCTTC
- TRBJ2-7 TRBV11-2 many CASSFSRPTTHTSYEQYF TGTGCCAGCAGCTTCTCACGCCCGACCACCCACACTTCCTACGAGCAGTACTTC
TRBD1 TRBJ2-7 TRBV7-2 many CASSPYRDRADEQYF TGTGCCAGCAGCCCCTATAGGGACAGGGCGGACGAGCAGTACTTC
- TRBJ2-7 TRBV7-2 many CASSLTSAREGEQYF TGTGCCAGCAGCTTAACTTCGGCCAGGGAAGGTGAGCAGTACTTC